This TCR beta chain was captured in a study of response to subunit inactivated influenza vaccine. Points from the study as a whole: With each seasonal influenza vaccination, the authors suggested, few new T cells are recruited.

The germline V gene has CDR1 LNHNV and CDR2 YYDKDF (reference sequence). The CDR3 runs to 13 residues. V lost 6 bases, J lost 5 bases, and 12 bases lay in between. In regard to this clonotype: Its antigen is currently unknown.

Each CDR3 protein gets one entry after TCRdb re-called the RT-PCR reads with MiXCR. The data hold just over 300,000 distinct CDR3 sequences, with approximately 21% observed a single time. The rearrangement joins TRBV15 to TRBJ2-3; D gene uncertain. This clonotype was obtained from a man aged 50-75 years who received an inactivated influenza vaccine. This material consisted of PBMCs from blood, taken 21 months after vaccination. The CDR3 bases are TGTGCCACCAGAGGCCCAAACGGAGATACGCAGTATTTT. Its translation is CATRGPNGDTQYF.